This T cell receptor (beta chain) emerged from a study of CD8+ T cells in alopecia areata. The study, taken as a whole, reports: Sharing of TCRs across patients appeared less clear than in mice, possibly for HLA-related reasons. It was lesional scalp, especially alopecia totalis/universalis, that showed higher clonality than normal scalp.

The sequencing template was cDNA reverse transcribed from extracted RNA. Sequencing used immunoSEQ multiplex PCR; TCRdb keeps in-frame clones, though not all of them. This sample carries over 100,000 clones, none of them present only once. The CDR3 loop spans 16 amino acids. Germline assignment: CDR1 NSQYPW and CDR2 LRSPGD (reference sequence). V was cut by 3 bases and J by 2 bases, with 11 bases left in between. This clone has more than one count but fewer than ten. What it recognizes is unknown. At residue 13, the TCRdb protein and translated DNA are inconsistent; the protein given comes from the DNA. Genes and germline come from the mouse. The DNA ends 3 residues before the CDR3 does, and the rest of the CDR3 is filled in from the germline J gene.

This receptor was identified in a C3H/HeJ mouse with alopecia areata. Strain MHC haplotype: H2-k. J is TRBJ1-6 and V is TRBV1; maybe TRBD1 (6 bases). TRBJ1-6 is noted as an ORF with a role that remains uncertain. The sequenced sample was lesional skin. Incomplete CDR3 DNA: TGCACCTGCAGTGCCACTCGACAGGCCTATAATTCGCCC. Its translation: CTCSATRQAYNSP. The entire CDR3 sequence reads CTCSATRQAYNSPLYF.